This T cell receptor beta chain was identified in a study of beta chain features in type 1 diabetes. Whole-study results and caveats: Sampled from patients, naive, central memory and Treg TCRB repertoires appeared more similar than those sampled from healthy donors. The VDJ junctions of type 1 diabetes patients carried fewer insertions and more deletions.

With 3 bases removed from V and 4 bases from J, the gap between germline ends came to 10 bases. The CDR3 covers 14 residues. Germline lookup yields CDR1 SGHNT and CDR2 YYREEE (reference sequence). This clone occurred a few times. Its antigen is not known. Expressed TCRB transcripts were sequenced because the entire RNA isolate underwent reverse transcription. The repertoire was sequenced with immunoSEQ multiplex PCR; TCRdb's copy has only in-frame clones and lacks some. Of about 200,000 clones listed, 9.5% to 13% were seen once; the top ten hold roughly 1.3%. V is TRBV5-4 and J is TRBJ1-4, with a weak D call TRBD1 (6 bases). The source is a man aged 18 to 35 in good health. The source material was central memory CD4+ T cells from blood. CDR3 DNA sequence: TGTGCCAGCAGCTCGACAGGTTTTAATGAAAAACTGTTTTTT. This translates into CASSSTGFNEKLFF.